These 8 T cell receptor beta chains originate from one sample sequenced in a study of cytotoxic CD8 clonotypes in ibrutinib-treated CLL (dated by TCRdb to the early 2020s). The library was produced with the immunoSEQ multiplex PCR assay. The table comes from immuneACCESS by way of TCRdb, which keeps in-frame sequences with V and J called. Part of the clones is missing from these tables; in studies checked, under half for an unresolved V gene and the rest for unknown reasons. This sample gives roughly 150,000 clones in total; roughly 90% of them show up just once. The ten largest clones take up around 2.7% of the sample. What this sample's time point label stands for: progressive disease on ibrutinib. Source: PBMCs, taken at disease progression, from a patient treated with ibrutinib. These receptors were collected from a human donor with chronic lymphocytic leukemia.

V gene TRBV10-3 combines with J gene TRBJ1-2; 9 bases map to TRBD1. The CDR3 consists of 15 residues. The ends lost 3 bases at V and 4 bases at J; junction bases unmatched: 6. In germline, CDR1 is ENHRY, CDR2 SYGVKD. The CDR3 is CAISDGGQGPYGYTF. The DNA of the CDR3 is TGTGCCATCAGTGATGGGGGACAGGGTCCCTATGGCTACACCTTC.

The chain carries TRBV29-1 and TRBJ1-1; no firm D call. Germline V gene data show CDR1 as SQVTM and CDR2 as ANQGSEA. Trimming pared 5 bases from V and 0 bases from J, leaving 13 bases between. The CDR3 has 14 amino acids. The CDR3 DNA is TGCAGCGTTCGCGTAGGCACCTTGAACACTGAAGCTTTCTTT. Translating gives CSVRVGTLNTEAFF.

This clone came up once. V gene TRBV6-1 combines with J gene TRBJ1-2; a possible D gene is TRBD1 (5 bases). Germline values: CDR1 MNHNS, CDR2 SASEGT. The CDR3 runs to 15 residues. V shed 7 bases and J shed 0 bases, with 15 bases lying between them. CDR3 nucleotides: TGTGCCAGCAATTTTATACAGGCTCCTAACTATGGCTACACCTTC. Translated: CASNFIQAPNYGYTF.

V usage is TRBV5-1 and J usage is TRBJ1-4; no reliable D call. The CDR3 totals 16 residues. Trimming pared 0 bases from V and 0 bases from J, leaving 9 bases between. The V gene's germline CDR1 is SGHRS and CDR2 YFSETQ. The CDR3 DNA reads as TGCGCCAGCAGCTTGGGGCTCAGGACAACTAATGAAAAACTGTTTTTT. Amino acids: CASSLGLRTTNEKLFF.

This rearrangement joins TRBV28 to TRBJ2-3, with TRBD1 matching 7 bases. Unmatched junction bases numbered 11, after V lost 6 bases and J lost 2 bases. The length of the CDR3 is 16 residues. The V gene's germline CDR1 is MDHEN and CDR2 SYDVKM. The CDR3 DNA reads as TGTGCCAGCAGGCTCACCGGACAGGCGAACACAGATACGCAGTATTTT. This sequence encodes CASRLTGQANTDTQYF.

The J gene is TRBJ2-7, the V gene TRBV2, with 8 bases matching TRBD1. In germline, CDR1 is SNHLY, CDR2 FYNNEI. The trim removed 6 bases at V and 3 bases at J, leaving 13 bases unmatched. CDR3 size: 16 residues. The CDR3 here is CASSRGMTGVDYEQYF. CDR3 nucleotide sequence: TGTGCCAGCAGCCGAGGTATGACAGGGGTCGACTACGAGCAGTACTTC.

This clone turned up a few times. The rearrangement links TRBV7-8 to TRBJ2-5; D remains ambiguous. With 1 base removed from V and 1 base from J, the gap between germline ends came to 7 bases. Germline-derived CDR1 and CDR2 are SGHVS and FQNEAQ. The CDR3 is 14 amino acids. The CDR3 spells CASSLVQRQETQYF. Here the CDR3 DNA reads TGTGCCAGCAGCTTAGTGCAGCGCCAAGAGACCCAGTACTTC.

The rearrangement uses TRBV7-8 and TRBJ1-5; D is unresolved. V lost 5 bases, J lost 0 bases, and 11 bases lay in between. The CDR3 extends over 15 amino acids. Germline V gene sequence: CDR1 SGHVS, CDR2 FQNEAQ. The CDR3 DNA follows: TGTGCCAGCAGCCTGACGGCGAGTAGCAATCAGCCCCAGCATTTT. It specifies CASSLTASSNQPQHF.